This TCR beta chain stems from a study of blood T cell repertoires in COVID-19. Turning to the study itself: Sources were T cells, B-cell-depleted T cells, or PBMCs; the material itself was cDNA or gDNA.

As handled by the study authors: Amplifying reference gene primers gave estimates of nucleated cell counts. Here immunoSEQ multiplex PCR was the method, and the copy in TCRdb shows in-frame clones only, minus some. V and J calls plus clone size are reproduced from that table; the DNA served to infer D and trimming. Altogether around 100,000 clones are present, around nine tenths being singletons, with the ten largest covering roughly 15%. CDR3 length equals 13 residues. Germline V CDR1 and CDR2: SQVTM, ANQGSEA. The V end lost 0 bases, the J end lost 7 bases, and 12 bases lay between the germline ends.

Specimen: peripheral blood. The sequence was collected from a human donor in a cohort sampled during active COVID-19. This chain uses TRBV29-1 with TRBJ2-5; perhaps TRBD1 as D (5 bases). Here the CDR3 DNA reads TGCAGCGTTGAAGAAGGCGGTCAGGGGACCCAGTACTTC. Translated: CSVEEGGQGTQYF.